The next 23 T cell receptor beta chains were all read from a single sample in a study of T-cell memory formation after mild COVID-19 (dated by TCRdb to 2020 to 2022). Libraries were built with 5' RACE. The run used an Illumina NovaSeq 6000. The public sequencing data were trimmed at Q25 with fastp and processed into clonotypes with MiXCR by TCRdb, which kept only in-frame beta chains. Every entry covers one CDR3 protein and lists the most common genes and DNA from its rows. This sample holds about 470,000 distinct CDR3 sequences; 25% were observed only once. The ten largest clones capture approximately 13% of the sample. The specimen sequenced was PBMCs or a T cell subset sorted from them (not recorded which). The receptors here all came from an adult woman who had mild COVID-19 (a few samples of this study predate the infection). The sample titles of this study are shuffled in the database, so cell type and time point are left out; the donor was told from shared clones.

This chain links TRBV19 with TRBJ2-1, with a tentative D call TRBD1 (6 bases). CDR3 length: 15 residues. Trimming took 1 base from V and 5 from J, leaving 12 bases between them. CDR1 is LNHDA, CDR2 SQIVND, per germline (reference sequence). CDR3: CASSIAGSGDNEQFF. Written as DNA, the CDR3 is TGTGCCAGTAGTATAGCAGGCTCAGGGGACAATGAGCAGTTCTTC.

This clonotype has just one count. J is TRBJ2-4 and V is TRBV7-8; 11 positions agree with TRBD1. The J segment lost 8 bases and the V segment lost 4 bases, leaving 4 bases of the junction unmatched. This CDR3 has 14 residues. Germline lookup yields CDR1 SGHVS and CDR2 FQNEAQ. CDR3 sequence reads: CASSYRDRGDIQYF. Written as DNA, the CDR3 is TGTGCCAGCAGCTACCGGGACAGGGGGGACATTCAGTACTTC.

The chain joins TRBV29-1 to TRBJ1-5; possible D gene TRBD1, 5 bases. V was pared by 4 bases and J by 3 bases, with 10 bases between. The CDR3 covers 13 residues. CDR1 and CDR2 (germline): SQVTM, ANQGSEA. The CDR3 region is CSVGDSSNQPQHF. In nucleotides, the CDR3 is TGCAGCGTTGGAGACAGCTCCAATCAGCCCCAGCATTTT.

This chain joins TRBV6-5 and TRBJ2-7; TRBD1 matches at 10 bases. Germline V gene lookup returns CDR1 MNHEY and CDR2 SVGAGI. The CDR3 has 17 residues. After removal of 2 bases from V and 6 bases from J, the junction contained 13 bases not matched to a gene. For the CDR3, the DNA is TGTGCCAGCAGTTACCTACAATCCGGGACAGGGGAAGGCGAGCAGTACTTC. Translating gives CASSYLQSGTGEGEQYF.

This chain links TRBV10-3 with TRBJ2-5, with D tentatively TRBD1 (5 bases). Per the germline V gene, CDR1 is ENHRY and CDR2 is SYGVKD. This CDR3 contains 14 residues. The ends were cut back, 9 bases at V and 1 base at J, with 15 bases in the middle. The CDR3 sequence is CAIGQGGLQETQYF. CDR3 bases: TGTGCCATTGGTCAGGGCGGCCTCCAAGAGACCCAGTACTTC.

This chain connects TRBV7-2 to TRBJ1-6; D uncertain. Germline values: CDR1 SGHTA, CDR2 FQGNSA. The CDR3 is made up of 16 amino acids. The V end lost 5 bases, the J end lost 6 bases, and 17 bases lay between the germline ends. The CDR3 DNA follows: TGTGCCAGCAGCCCCAGCCGGGTCCGATTTAATTCACCCCTCCACTTT. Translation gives CASSPSRVRFNSPLHF.

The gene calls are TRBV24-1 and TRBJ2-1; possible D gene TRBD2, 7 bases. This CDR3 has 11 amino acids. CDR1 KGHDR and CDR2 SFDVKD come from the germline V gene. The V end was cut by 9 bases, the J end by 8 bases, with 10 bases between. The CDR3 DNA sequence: TGTGCCACCGGGGGGGGCGATGAGCAGTTCTTC. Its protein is CATGGGDEQFF.

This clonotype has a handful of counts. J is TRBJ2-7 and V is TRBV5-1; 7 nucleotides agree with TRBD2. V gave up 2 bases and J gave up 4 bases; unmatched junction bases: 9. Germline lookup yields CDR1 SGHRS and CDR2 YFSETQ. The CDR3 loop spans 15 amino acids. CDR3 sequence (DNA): TGCGCCAGCAGCTTAGGGACTACCACGCAATACGAGCAGTACTTC. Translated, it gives CASSLGTTTQYEQYF.

CDR3 nucleotides: TGTGCCAGCAGCCTACAGACCGGGACTTATACGCAGTATTTT. Its translation: CASSLQTGTYTQYF. This chain joins TRBV3-1 and TRBJ2-3; TRBD2 might be the D (6 bases). Trimming took 4 bases from V and 7 from J, leaving 15 bases between them. The CDR3 totals 14 residues. Germline V lookup: CDR1 LGHDT, CDR2 YNNKEL (reference sequence).

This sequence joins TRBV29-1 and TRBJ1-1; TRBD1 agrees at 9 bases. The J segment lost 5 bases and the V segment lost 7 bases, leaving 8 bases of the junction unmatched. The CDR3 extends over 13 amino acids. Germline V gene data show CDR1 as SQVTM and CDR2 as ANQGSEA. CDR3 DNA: TGCAGCGGCTCTACAGGGGGCTTGACTGAAGCTTTCTTT. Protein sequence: CSGSTGGLTEAFF.

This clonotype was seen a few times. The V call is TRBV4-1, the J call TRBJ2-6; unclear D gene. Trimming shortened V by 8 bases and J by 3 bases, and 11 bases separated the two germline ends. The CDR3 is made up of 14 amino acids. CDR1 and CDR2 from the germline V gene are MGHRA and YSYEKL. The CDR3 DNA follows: TGCGCCAGCCGCAAGGTTGTTGGGGCCAACGTCCTGACTTTC. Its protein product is CASRKVVGANVLTF.

For the CDR3, the DNA is TGTGCCACCAGTGATTCGATGGGCTACAGCTCCTACAATGAGCAGTTCTTC. It is translated as CATSDSMGYSSYNEQFF. The chain employs TRBV24-1 and TRBJ2-1; no clear D gene. The CDR3 length is 17 residues. Trimming stripped 2 bases from V and 0 bases from J, with 13 bases between. Germline-derived CDR1 and CDR2 are KGHDR and SFDVKD.

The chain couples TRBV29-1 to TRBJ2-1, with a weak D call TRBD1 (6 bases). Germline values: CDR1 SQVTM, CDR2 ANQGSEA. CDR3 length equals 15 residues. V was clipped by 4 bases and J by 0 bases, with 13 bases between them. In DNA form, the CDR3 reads TGCAGCGTTGTTCCTAAGGGGGTCTCCTACAATGAGCAGTTCTTC. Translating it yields CSVVPKGVSYNEQFF.

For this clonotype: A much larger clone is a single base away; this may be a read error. In nucleotides, the CDR3 is TGTGCCAGCAGCGTAGGGTCTGAGCAGTTCTTC. Translating gives CASSVGSEQFF. The gene calls are TRBV9 and TRBJ2-1; D gene unclear. CDR1 and CDR2 from the germline V gene are SGDLS and YYNGEE. Trimming shortened V by 0 bases and J by 9 bases, and 4 bases separated the two germline ends. The CDR3 runs 11 residues.

The chain's CDR3 is CASSPDTSGNTIYF. The CDR3 DNA follows: TGTGCCAGCAGTCCGGACACCTCTGGAAACACCATATATTTT. The chain carries TRBV12-3 or TRBV12-4 and TRBJ1-3, with D perhaps TRBD1 (5 bases). Trimming left V 5 bases short and J 0 bases short, with 8 bases between. CDR3 length equals 14 residues.

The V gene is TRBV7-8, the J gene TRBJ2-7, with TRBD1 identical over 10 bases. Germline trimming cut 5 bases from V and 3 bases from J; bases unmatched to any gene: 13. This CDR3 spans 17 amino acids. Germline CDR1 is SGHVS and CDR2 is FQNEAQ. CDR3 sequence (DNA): TGTGCCAGCAGCCAAGGGACAGGGGATAAAGGAAACTACGAGCAGTACTTC. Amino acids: CASSQGTGDKGNYEQYF. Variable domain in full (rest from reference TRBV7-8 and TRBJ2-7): GAGVSQSPRYKVAKRGQDVALRCDPISGHVSLFWYQQALGQGPEFLTYFQNEAQLDKSGLPSDRFFAERPEGSVSTLKIQRTQQEDSAVYLCASSQGTGDKGNYEQYFGPGTRLTVT.

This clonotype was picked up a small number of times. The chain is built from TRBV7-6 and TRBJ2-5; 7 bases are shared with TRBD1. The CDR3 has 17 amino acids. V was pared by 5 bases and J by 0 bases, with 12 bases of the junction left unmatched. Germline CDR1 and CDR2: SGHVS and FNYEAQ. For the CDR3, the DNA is TGTGCCAGCAGCCGAAGGACAGGACCCGAATACCAAGAGACCCAGTACTTC. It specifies CASSRRTGPEYQETQYF.

CDR3 DNA: TGTGCCAGCTTACGGGACAGGGATGCCTATGGCTACACCTTC. It is translated as CASLRDRDAYGYTF. The chain couples TRBV6-6 to TRBJ1-2; TRBD1 agrees at 9 bases. V lost 8 bases to trimming and J lost 4 bases; unmatched junction nucleotides: 8. The CDR3 length is 14 residues. Per the germline V gene, CDR1 is MNHNY and CDR2 is SVGAGI (reference sequence).

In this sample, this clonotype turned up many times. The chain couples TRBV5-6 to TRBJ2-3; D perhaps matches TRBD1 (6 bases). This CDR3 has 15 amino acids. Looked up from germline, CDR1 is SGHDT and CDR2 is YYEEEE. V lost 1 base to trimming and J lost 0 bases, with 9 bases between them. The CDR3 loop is CASSLFGQSTDTQYF. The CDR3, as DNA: TGTGCCAGCAGCTTGTTCGGACAGAGCACAGATACGCAGTATTTT.

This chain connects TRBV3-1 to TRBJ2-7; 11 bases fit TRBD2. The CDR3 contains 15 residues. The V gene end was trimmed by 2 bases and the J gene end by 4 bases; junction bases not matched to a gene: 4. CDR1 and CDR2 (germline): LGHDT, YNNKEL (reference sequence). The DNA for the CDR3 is TGTGCCAGCAGCCAAACTAGCGGGGGATTATACGAGCAGTACTTC. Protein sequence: CASSQTSGGLYEQYF.

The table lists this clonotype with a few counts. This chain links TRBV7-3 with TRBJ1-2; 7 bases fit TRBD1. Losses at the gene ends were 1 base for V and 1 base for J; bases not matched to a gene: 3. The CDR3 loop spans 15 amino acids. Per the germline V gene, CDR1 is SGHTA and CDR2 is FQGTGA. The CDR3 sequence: CASSLSGTDNYGYTF. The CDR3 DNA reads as TGTGCCAGCAGCTTAAGTGGGACAGATAACTATGGCTACACCTTC.

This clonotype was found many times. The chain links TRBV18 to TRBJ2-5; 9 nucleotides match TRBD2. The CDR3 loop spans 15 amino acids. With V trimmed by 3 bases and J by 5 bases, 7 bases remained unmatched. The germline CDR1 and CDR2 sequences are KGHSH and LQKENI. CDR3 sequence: CASSPNQGLAETQYF. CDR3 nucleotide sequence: TGTGCCAGCTCACCCAACCAAGGACTAGCGGAGACCCAGTACTTC.

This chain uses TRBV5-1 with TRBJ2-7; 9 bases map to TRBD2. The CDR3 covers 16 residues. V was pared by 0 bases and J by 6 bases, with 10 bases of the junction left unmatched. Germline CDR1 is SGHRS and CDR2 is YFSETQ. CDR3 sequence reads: CASSLGTLAGAGEQYF. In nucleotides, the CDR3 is TGCGCCAGCAGCTTGGGGACATTAGCGGGAGCGGGCGAGCAGTACTTC.